This is a list of T cell receptor beta chains from one sample in a study of regulatory T cells in long-lasting Graves disease. MiXCR was run by TCRdb on the multiplex PCR reads, yielding one entry per CDR3 protein. There are just over 600,000 distinct CDR3 sequences in the sample; 16% occur only once, and roughly 18% lies in the top ten. The same data also contributed to another study, on T cells in Graves' hyperthyroidism and ophthalmopathy.

The source was peripheral blood mononuclear cells (PBMCs), collected at new diagnosis, from a patient treated with antithyroid drugs. These receptors came from a woman younger than 45 with Graves disease. The CDR3 runs from the conserved cysteine through the conserved F or W. The D gene is left open where the match is weak. Some rows have no size entry. The others give once, few or many, or a class for an expanded clone.

clone size: many; J gene: TRBJ1-5; D gene: TRBD1; V gene: TRBV20-1; CDR3 DNA: TGCAGTGCTGGTTGGACAGGGGGGTACAATCAGCCCCAGCATTTT; CDR3 protein: CSAGWTGGYNQPQHF
clone size: once; J gene: TRBJ1-5; D gene: -; V gene: TRBV7-9; CDR3 DNA: TGTGCCAGCAGCTTAGGGGCGCAGGGACAGCCCCAGCATTTT; CDR3 protein: CASSLGAQGQPQHF
clone size: -; J gene: TRBJ1-1; D gene: -; V gene: TRBV9; CDR3 DNA: TGTGCCAGCAGCGTACCGTCTGGGGCGAACACTGAAGCTTTCTTT; CDR3 protein: CASSVPSGANTEAFF
clone size: many; J gene: TRBJ2-3; D gene: TRBD1; V gene: TRBV2; CDR3 DNA: TGTGCCAGCAGAGCCACGGGACAGAACACAGATACGCAGTATTTT; CDR3 protein: CASRATGQNTDTQYF
clone size: -; J gene: TRBJ2-7; D gene: -; V gene: TRBV6-5; CDR3 DNA: TGTGCCAGCAGTTACAGGTGGAGCTGGAGATACGAGCAGTACTTC; CDR3 protein: CASSYRWSWRYEQYF
clone size: many; J gene: TRBJ2-7; D gene: TRBD1; V gene: TRBV7-2; CDR3 DNA: TGTGCCAGCAGCTCTACCGGGACAGGGAATATGTACGAGCAGTACTTC; CDR3 protein: CASSSTGTGNMYEQYF
clone size: -; J gene: TRBJ2-7; D gene: -; V gene: TRBV29-1; CDR3 DNA: TGCAGCGTTCGGCCAGGGGCCTACGAGCAGTACTTC; CDR3 protein: CSVRPGAYEQYF
clone size: few; J gene: TRBJ2-1; D gene: -; V gene: TRBV7-9; CDR3 DNA: TGTGCCAGCAGCCCGGACTTATACAATGAGCAGTTCTTC; CDR3 protein: CASSPDLYNEQFF
clone size: few; J gene: TRBJ2-7; D gene: -; V gene: TRBV18; CDR3 DNA: TGTGCCATCTCTACGTCGGGGGACTACGAGCAGTACTTC; CDR3 protein: CAISTSGDYEQYF
clone size: few; J gene: TRBJ1-1; D gene: -; V gene: TRBV7-9; CDR3 DNA: TGTGCCAGCAGCTTAGGGCAATACGGTACTGAAGCTTTCTTT; CDR3 protein: CASSLGQYGTEAFF
clone size: -; J gene: TRBJ2-3; D gene: TRBD1; V gene: TRBV5-1; CDR3 DNA: TGCGCCAGCGCGATGGGACAGTCCACAGATACGCAGTATTTT; CDR3 protein: CASAMGQSTDTQYF
clone size: few; J gene: TRBJ2-2; D gene: -; V gene: TRBV4-1; CDR3 DNA: TGCGCCAGCAGCCAAGGTCCGGGGGGCACGAACACCGGGGAGCTGTTTTTT; CDR3 protein: CASSQGPGGTNTGELFF
clone size: many; J gene: TRBJ1-1; D gene: -; V gene: TRBV5-1; CDR3 DNA: TGTGCCAGCAGTCCGTTAGAAATGAACACTGAAGCTTTCTTT; CDR3 protein: CASSPLEMNTEAFF
clone size: -; J gene: TRBJ1-1; D gene: TRBD1; V gene: TRBV11-2; CDR3 DNA: TGTGCCAGCAGTCACCAGGGGACAGGGGGCCTAATGAACACTGAAGCTTTCTTT; CDR3 protein: CASSHQGTGGLMNTEAFF
clone size: many; J gene: TRBJ1-2; D gene: -; V gene: TRBV28; CDR3 DNA: TGTGCCAGCAGCCCTAGTGGGTCAAAATTTAACTATGGCTACACCTTC; CDR3 protein: CASSPSGSKFNYGYTF
clone size: many; J gene: TRBJ2-4; D gene: -; V gene: TRBV2; CDR3 DNA: TGTGCCAGCAGAGGGGACGGCAAAAACATTCAGTACTTC; CDR3 protein: CASRGDGKNIQYF
clone size: few; J gene: TRBJ2-3; D gene: -; V gene: TRBV5-4; CDR3 DNA: TGTGCCAGCAGCGACTTTTTAATCGTCACAGATACGCAGTATTTT; CDR3 protein: CASSDFLIVTDTQYF
clone size: many; J gene: TRBJ2-2; D gene: TRBD2; V gene: TRBV7-9; CDR3 DNA: TGTGCCAGCCTCGGGACTACGAACACCGGGGAGCTGTTTTTT; CDR3 protein: CASLGTTNTGELFF
clone size: many; J gene: TRBJ1-6; D gene: TRBD1; V gene: TRBV18; CDR3 DNA: TGTGCCAGCTCACCCTCCGGGACAGCTAATTCACCCCTCCACTTT; CDR3 protein: CASSPSGTANSPLHF
clone size: many; J gene: TRBJ2-2; D gene: TRBD2; V gene: TRBV2; CDR3 DNA: TGTGCCAGCAATCGCCGACTAGCGGGAGTTGGCGGGGAGCTGTTTTTT; CDR3 protein: CASNRRLAGVGGELFF
clone size: -; J gene: TRBJ2-1; D gene: TRBD2; V gene: TRBV5-1; CDR3 DNA: TGCGCCAGCAGCTCTGGACTAGCGGAGTACAATGAGCAGTTCTTC; CDR3 protein: CASSSGLAEYNEQFF
clone size: many; J gene: TRBJ1-4; D gene: TRBD1; V gene: TRBV2; CDR3 DNA: TGTGCCACTAGTGGGACAGGCGTTAATGAAAAACTGTTTTTT; CDR3 protein: CATSGTGVNEKLFF
clone size: -; J gene: TRBJ2-1; D gene: -; V gene: TRBV3-1; CDR3 DNA: TGTGCCAGCAGCCATCTTCCCTACTCCGTCGCCTACAATGAGCAGTTCTTC; CDR3 protein: CASSHLPYSVAYNEQFF
clone size: many; J gene: TRBJ2-1; D gene: TRBD1; V gene: TRBV28; CDR3 DNA: TGTGCCAGCAGTTTACAGGGACAGGGGAAGCATGAGCAGTTCTTC; CDR3 protein: CASSLQGQGKHEQFF
clone size: -; J gene: TRBJ2-3; D gene: TRBD2; V gene: TRBV7-2; CDR3 DNA: TGTGCCAGCAGCTTAGTGACCTTAGCGGGAGGACCAGATACGCAGTATTTT; CDR3 protein: CASSLVTLAGGPDTQYF
clone size: once; J gene: TRBJ2-7; D gene: TRBD1; V gene: TRBV19; CDR3 DNA: TGTGCCAGTAGTATCGCCGGGACAGGGCTTTACGAGCAGTACTTC; CDR3 protein: CASSIAGTGLYEQYF
clone size: many; J gene: TRBJ1-6; D gene: -; V gene: TRBV6-2/TRBV6-3; CDR3 DNA: TGTGCCAGCAGCCCCGGGGACTCCCTTTTTGATTCACCCCTCCACTTT; CDR3 protein: CASSPGDSLFDSPLHF
clone size: -; J gene: TRBJ2-7; D gene: -; V gene: TRBV5-1; CDR3 DNA: TGTGCCAGCAGCTTCTCAAGGGGGGAGCAGTACTTC; CDR3 protein: CASSFSRGEQYF
clone size: -; J gene: TRBJ2-3; D gene: -; V gene: TRBV6-9; CDR3 DNA: TGTGCCAGCAGTTACCGGCGGGGAGCGACAGATACGCAGTATTTT; CDR3 protein: CASSYRRGATDTQYF
clone size: many; J gene: TRBJ1-6; D gene: -; V gene: TRBV7-2; CDR3 DNA: TGTGCCAGCAGCTTACTTGTCACTACTGGAACTTCACCCCTCCACTTT; CDR3 protein: CASSLLVTTGTSPLHF
clone size: many; J gene: TRBJ2-7; D gene: -; V gene: TRBV11-2; CDR3 DNA: TGTGCCAGCAGCTTAGTGGGGGGCCTGGGTTACGAGCAGTACTTC; CDR3 protein: CASSLVGGLGYEQYF
clone size: many; J gene: TRBJ2-4; D gene: TRBD1; V gene: TRBV28; CDR3 DNA: TGTGCCAGCAGTTCCCGAGGGGACAGGGGGGACATTCAGTACTTC; CDR3 protein: CASSSRGDRGDIQYF
clone size: few; J gene: TRBJ2-7; D gene: -; V gene: TRBV7-9; CDR3 DNA: TGTGCCTGCAGGGACGGATCCTCCTACGAGCAGTACTTC; CDR3 protein: CACRDGSSYEQYF
clone size: -; J gene: TRBJ2-1; D gene: TRBD2; V gene: TRBV24-1; CDR3 DNA: TGTGCCACCAGTGATCCGATAGCGGGAGACTACAATGAGCAGTTCTTC; CDR3 protein: CATSDPIAGDYNEQFF
clone size: many; J gene: TRBJ2-2; D gene: -; V gene: TRBV11-2; CDR3 DNA: TGTGCCAGCAGCTTATTAGTTGCCTCGAACACCGGGGAGCTGTTTTTT; CDR3 protein: CASSLLVASNTGELFF
clone size: many; J gene: TRBJ1-5; D gene: -; V gene: TRBV20-1; CDR3 DNA: TGCAGTGACCTAACCTGGGTTTATTTTAATCAGCCCCAGCATTTT; CDR3 protein: CSDLTWVYFNQPQHF
clone size: few; J gene: TRBJ2-1; D gene: -; V gene: TRBV6-2/TRBV6-3; CDR3 DNA: TGTGCCAGCGGGTGGCGCGCCGATGAGCAGTTCTTC; CDR3 protein: CASGWRADEQFF
clone size: many; J gene: TRBJ2-2; D gene: -; V gene: TRBV20-1; CDR3 DNA: TGCAGTGCTAGACGGCGAGGGAGCGCGGCGAACACCGGGGAGCTGTTTTTT; CDR3 protein: CSARRRGSAANTGELFF
clone size: -; J gene: TRBJ2-1; D gene: -; V gene: TRBV18; CDR3 DNA: TGTGCCAGCTCACCAGTTGGCGGTCCAGGCCGACACAATGAGCAGTTCTTC; CDR3 protein: CASSPVGGPGRHNEQFF
clone size: few; J gene: TRBJ1-4; D gene: -; V gene: TRBV6-5; CDR3 DNA: TGTGCCAGCAGTTACTCGTCCAACGTGCCAACTAATGAAAAACTGTTTTTT; CDR3 protein: CASSYSSNVPTNEKLFF
clone size: few; J gene: TRBJ1-1; D gene: TRBD1; V gene: TRBV15; CDR3 DNA: TGTGCCACCAGCAGCATCAGGGGGCGCGCGGCTTTCTTT; CDR3 protein: CATSSIRGRAAFF
clone size: many; J gene: TRBJ2-7; D gene: -; V gene: TRBV12-3/TRBV12-4; CDR3 DNA: TGTGCCAGCAGTTTTCGGGAGCCAACCTACGAGCAGTACTTC; CDR3 protein: CASSFREPTYEQYF
clone size: many; J gene: TRBJ2-5; D gene: TRBD1; V gene: TRBV7-3; CDR3 DNA: TGTGCCAGCAGCCCCAGGGGGCCAGGGGAGACCCAGTACTTC; CDR3 protein: CASSPRGPGETQYF
clone size: few; J gene: TRBJ1-2; D gene: -; V gene: TRBV10-3; CDR3 DNA: TGTGCCATCAGCGGCGAGTTGGGCGGGTATGGCTACACCTTC; CDR3 protein: CAISGELGGYGYTF